This passage covers 24 T cell receptor beta chains from one sample sequenced in a study of CXCR3-negative and CXCR3-positive naive CD8 T cells. General observations from the study: CXCR3-positive naive cells had TRB CDR3s that were more hydrophobic than CXCR3-negative naive cells had.

The TRB libraries of cDNA were built by UMI-labeled 5' RACE. From its re-call of the 5' RACE reads, TCRdb lists each CDR3 protein once, without DNA. This repertoire includes just under 65,000 distinct CDR3 sequences. Their antigens remain unidentified. The sequenced material came from naive CXCR3+ CD8+ T cells from blood. Subset in this sample: CD45RO-CCR7+CD27+CD95- naive CD8+ T cells expressing CXCR3 (TNR3+). The receptors were sampled from a human donor in good health. Some clones in this sample may be carry-over from other donors' samples.

The chain has TRBV13 and TRBJ1-2. This CDR3 contains 16 residues. Germline V lookup: CDR1 PRHDT, CDR2 FYEKMQ (reference sequence). CDR3 amino acids: CASSLGGEISNYGYTF.

The chain has TRBV6-5 and TRBJ2-5; TCRdb returns TRBD1, unconfirmable since there is no DNA. CDR3 size: 14 residues. Germline CDR1 reads MNHEY; CDR2 reads SVGAGI. The CDR3 sequence: CASSYLDRGGTQYF.

The chain links TRBV27 to TRBJ2-3; with no DNA, the TCRdb D assignment of TRBD1 cannot be verified. The V gene's germline CDR1 is MNHEY and CDR2 SMNVEV (reference sequence). The CDR3 length is 14 residues. CDR3 sequence: CASARDRVIDTQYF.

This chain connects TRBV4-1 to TRBJ1-1; TCRdb reports TRBD1, a call that lacks DNA to check it against. The CDR3 has 16 amino acids. Germline values: CDR1 MGHRA, CDR2 YSYEKL. The CDR3 protein is CASSLPMDSLNTEAFF.

This CDR3 is CASRGRGPSYEQYF. The chain joins TRBV28 to TRBJ2-7; as DNA is missing, the TRBD1 call by TCRdb cannot be tested. The CDR3 totals 14 residues. The germline CDR1 and CDR2 sequences are MDHEN and SYDVKM. The complete variable domain, with remaining parts taken from reference TRBV28 and TRBJ2-7, reads DVKVTQSSRYLVKRTGEKVFLECVQDMDHENMFWYRQDPGLGLRLIYFSYDVKMKEKGDIPEGYSVSREKKERFSLILESASTNQTSMYLCASRGRGPSYEQYFGPGTRLTVT.

The chain uses TRBV28 and TRBJ1-6; absent DNA, TCRdb's TRBD1 call cannot be checked. Per germline, CDR1 MDHEN and CDR2 SYDVKM. The CDR3 runs 14 residues. The CDR3 reads CASSLGQGISPLHF.

This chain connects TRBV7-9 to TRBJ2-7; lacking DNA, the TRBD1 call made by TCRdb goes unchecked. The germline V gene has CDR1 SEHNR and CDR2 FQNEAQ (reference sequence). The CDR3 runs 16 residues. The CDR3 loop reads CASSSRQADNSYEQYF.

This chain links TRBV25-1 with TRBJ2-1; there is no DNA to check the TCRdb D call of TRBD2. This CDR3 has 11 amino acids. Germline CDR1 reads MGHDK; CDR2 reads SYGVNS. CDR3 protein: CASSEWPWQFF.

This chain links TRBV12-3 or TRBV12-4 with TRBJ1-1; there is no DNA to check the TCRdb D call of TRBD1. This CDR3 spans 17 amino acids. The CDR3 sequence is CASSVPHQGQPNTEAFF.

The CDR3: CSAPSGLQETQYF. This chain uses TRBV20-1 with TRBJ2-5; absent DNA, TCRdb's TRBD2 call cannot be checked. Germline CDR1 reads DFQATT; CDR2 reads SNEGSKA (reference sequence). This CDR3 contains 13 residues.

This chain uses TRBV4-3 with TRBJ2-7; the TCRdb call, TRBD1, lacks DNA for checking. Germline CDR1 is LGHNA and CDR2 is YSLEER. This CDR3 has 17 residues. CDR3 protein: CASSQGGPGILSYEQYF.

This chain links TRBV29-1 with TRBJ2-3; lacking DNA, the TRBD2 call made by TCRdb goes unchecked. The CDR3 extends over 11 amino acids. The germline V gene encodes CDR1 SQVTM and CDR2 ANQGSEA. The CDR3 protein is CSLPVGDTQYF.

This chain uses TRBV5-1 with TRBJ2-6; TCRdb reports TRBD2, a call that lacks DNA to check it against. Looked up from germline, CDR1 is SGHRS and CDR2 is YFSETQ. CDR3 length: 18 residues. CDR3 sequence reads: CASSSLAGDSSGANVLTF.

This chain connects TRBV6-4 to TRBJ2-7. The CDR3 totals 17 residues. Germline V gene lookup returns CDR1 MRHNA and CDR2 SNTAGT. This chain's CDR3 is CASSSPEQPPMSYEQYF.

The chain employs TRBV29-1 and TRBJ2-1. The germline gives CDR1 SQVTM, CDR2 ANQGSEA. The CDR3 runs to 12 residues. CDR3 residues: CSVEWEYYEQFF.

This chain joins TRBV6-5 and TRBJ1-5; TCRdb designates TRBD1, a call that cannot be tested without DNA. From germline, CDR1 is MNHEY and CDR2 SVGAGI. The CDR3 is made up of 15 amino acids. The CDR3 region is CASSPLGVGNQPQHF.

This rearrangement joins TRBV12-5 to TRBJ1-1; the TRBD1 assignment by TCRdb is unverifiable without DNA. The CDR3 covers 13 residues. The V gene's germline CDR1 is LGHNT and CDR2 FRNRAP. The CDR3 sequence is CASGRGGNTEAFF.

The V gene is TRBV7-9, the J gene TRBJ1-1. Germline CDR1 and CDR2: SEHNR and FQNEAQ (reference sequence). This CDR3 comprises 13 residues. The CDR3 here is CASSLELNTEAFF.

The rearrangement joins TRBV29-1 to TRBJ1-1. The CDR3 covers 12 residues. Per the germline V gene, CDR1 is SQVTM and CDR2 is ANQGSEA. The CDR3 loop is CSVWTGNTEAFF.

The chain is built from TRBV4-1 and TRBJ2-7; the TCRdb D gene call, TRBD2, has no DNA to confirm it. This CDR3 is 14 amino acids long. In germline, CDR1 is MGHRA, CDR2 YSYEKL. CDR3 amino acids: CASTPGRGTYEQYF.

The chain uses TRBV28 and TRBJ2-5. Germline V gene data show CDR1 as MDHEN and CDR2 as SYDVKM. The CDR3 loop spans 13 amino acids. The CDR3 sequence: CASSFGELGTQYF.

The chain uses TRBV5-6 and TRBJ2-1; with no DNA, the TCRdb D assignment of TRBD2 cannot be verified. Germline assignment: CDR1 SGHDT and CDR2 YYEEEE. CDR3 length: 17 amino acids. The CDR3 protein is CASSTRTSGPAYNEQFF.

V is TRBV9 and J is TRBJ2-1; TCRdb proposes TRBD1, but this gene call is untestable without DNA. The CDR3 has 13 amino acids. CDR1 and CDR2 from the germline V gene are SGDLS and YYNGEE. CDR3 amino acids: CASSSGQGDEQFF.

The chain employs TRBV19 and TRBJ2-7; TCRdb calls TRBD1, which cannot be checked without DNA. This CDR3 is 15 amino acids long. Germline V gene data show CDR1 as LNHDA and CDR2 as SQIVND (reference sequence). CDR3: CASSITDRGNYEQYF. Complete variable domain (other parts from reference TRBV19 and TRBJ2-7): DGGITQSPKYLFRKEGQNVTLSCEQNLNHDAMYWYRQDPGQGLRLIYYSQIVNDFQKGDIAEGYSVSREKKESFPLTVTSAQKNPTAFYLCASSITDRGNYEQYFGPGTRLTVT.